The 10 T cell receptor beta chains presented below share a single source sample, sequenced in a study of regulatory T cells in long-lasting Graves disease. Sample time point: newly diagnosed GD, antithyroid drugs for less than 3 months. The authors made the TCR library using RNA they extracted from PBMCs. Building of the TCR beta libraries involved iRepertoire HTBI primers and Arm-PCR of CDR3 regions. Via MiXCR, TCRdb re-called the multiplex PCR reads, giving one row per CDR3 protein. The top ten hold just under 25% of the sample, which has fewer than 550,000 distinct CDR3 sequences, roughly 15% seen once. This sample also appeared in a second study, on T cells in Graves' hyperthyroidism and ophthalmopathy.

The starting material was peripheral blood mononuclear cells (PBMCs), obtained at new diagnosis, from a patient treated with antithyroid drugs. The receptors stem from a woman aged 40-65 years with Graves disease.

This rearrangement joins TRBV5-1 to TRBJ1-2, with D maybe TRBD1 (5 bases). CDR1 and CDR2 (germline): SGHRS, YFSETQ. Trimming pared 4 bases from V and 5 bases from J, leaving 18 bases between. The length of the CDR3 is 15 residues. The CDR3 region is CASSPVRGTTYGYTF. In DNA form, the CDR3 reads TGCGCCAGCAGCCCTGTGCGCGGGACTACGTATGGCTACACCTTC.

The gene calls are TRBV27 and TRBJ1-5; unclear D gene. Trimming removed 8 bases at V and 0 bases at J, with 14 bases between. This CDR3 is built from 15 residues. CDR1 is MNHEY and CDR2 is SMNVEV in the germline V gene (reference sequence). The CDR3 protein is CASGAKGYSNQPQHF. The CDR3 nucleotides read TGTGCCAGCGGAGCAAAGGGTTATAGCAATCAGCCCCAGCATTTT.

This clonotype was counted many times. CDR3 sequence (DNA): TGTGCCAGCAGTTATTACACGGGACCTACTAGCACAGATACGCAGTATTTT. This translates into CASSYYTGPTSTDTQYF. This chain connects TRBV6-2 or TRBV6-3 to TRBJ2-3, with D tentatively TRBD1 or TRBD2 (5 bases each). V was pared by 3 bases and J by 0 bases, with 16 bases between. Germline-derived CDR1 and CDR2 are MNHEY and SVGEGT. The CDR3 length is 17 residues.

This clonotype has a count of ten or more. This rearrangement joins TRBV20-1 to TRBJ2-3; a possible D gene is TRBD2 (6 bases). V gave up 6 bases and J gave up 3 bases, with 16 bases separating them. CDR3 length equals 14 residues. Germline V gives CDR1 DFQATT, CDR2 SNEGSKA (reference sequence). The CDR3, as DNA: TGCAGTGCCCCCCAGGTGGGGGGAACAGATACGCAGTATTTT. Amino acids: CSAPQVGGTDTQYF.

This clonotype was seen repeatedly, ten times or more. The chain employs TRBV6-1 and TRBJ2-5; D is unresolved. CDR1 and CDR2 (germline): MNHNS, SASEGT. Trimming left V 5 bases short and J 5 bases short, with 12 bases between. The CDR3 runs 13 residues. CDR3 sequence: CASSPRTAETQYF. The CDR3 region has the DNA TGTGCCAGCAGTCCGAGGACGGCGGAGACCCAGTACTTC.

At least ten counts were recorded for this clonotype. This chain joins TRBV15 and TRBJ2-3, with 7 bases fitting TRBD1. Unmatched junction bases numbered 6, after V lost 0 bases and J lost 3 bases. The CDR3 loop spans 16 amino acids. Germline CDR1 and CDR2: LNHNV and YYDKDF (reference sequence). The chain's CDR3 is CATSREAGGWTDTQYF. In DNA, the CDR3 is TGTGCCACCAGCAGAGAGGCAGGGGGTTGGACAGATACGCAGTATTTT.

The chain carries TRBV20-1 and TRBJ2-3; a weak D match, TRBD2 (6 bases). Germline CDR1 reads DFQATT; CDR2 reads SNEGSKA (reference sequence). The CDR3 is 14 residues long. The germline V and J ends were trimmed by 6 bases and 6 bases, with 19 bases remaining between them. CDR3: CSAPYHTGGDTQYF. CDR3 bases: TGCAGTGCCCCGTACCATACAGGAGGGGATACGCAGTATTTT.

In its sample, this clonotype was seen many times. Because the CDR3 is missing its conserved closing phenylalanine or tryptophan, this is likely a read error. It is unclear where the CDR3 begins or ends on the DNA, so no DNA is shown, and the CDR3 is as TCRdb lists it. J is TRBJ1-2 and V is TRBV2. Germline loops: CDR1 SNHLY, CDR2 FYNNEI. The CDR3 adds up to 11 amino acids, both ends counted. The chain's CDR3 is CASSEAVDPGY.

This clonotype has a handful of counts. The CDR3 reads CASSISEPQPQHF. CDR3 nucleotides: TGTGCCAGTAGTATTTCGGAGCCTCAGCCCCAGCATTTT. V gene TRBV19 combines with J gene TRBJ1-5; D gene uncertain. Trimming stripped 3 bases from V and 6 bases from J, with 9 bases between. The CDR3 runs 13 residues. From germline, CDR1 is LNHDA and CDR2 SQIVND (reference sequence).

The chain links TRBV18 to TRBJ2-7, with 7 bases fitting TRBD1. The CDR3 runs to 13 residues. CDR1 and CDR2 (germline): KGHSH, LQKENI. The V and J ends lost 8 bases and 6 bases, in that order; junction bases with no gene match: 10. The CDR3 sequence is CASRRDSSAEQYF. Here the CDR3 DNA reads TGTGCCAGCCGCCGGGACAGTTCGGCCGAGCAGTACTTC. The full variable domain, completed using reference TRBV18 and TRBJ2-7, is NAGVMQNPRHLVRRRGQEARLRCSPMKGHSHVYWYRQLPEEGLKFMVYLQKENIIDESGMPKERFSAEFPKEGPSILRIQQVVRGDSAAYFCASRRDSSAEQYFGPGTRLTVT.